Listed below are T cell receptor beta chains from one sample, sequenced in a study of cytomegalovirus exposure and HLA in healthy donors. The assay was immunoSEQ multiplex PCR, and TCRdb's table has in-frame clones only and misses some. The table includes about 180,000 clones, around four fifths detected once. The sequencing input was PBMCs. These receptors were taken from a woman aged 55-70 years in good health and CMV-seropositive. Both conserved end residues are part of each CDR3. The D gene is left open where the match is weak. The size field is filled for only some rows; it gives once, few, many or a size class.

J gene | D gene | clone size | V gene | CDR3 DNA | CDR3 protein
TRBJ1-2 | . | . | TRBV6-5 | TGTGCCAGCAGTTTACAGGCTAACTATGGCTACACCTTC | CASSLQANYGYTF
TRBJ1-1 | . | few | TRBV4-2 | TGTGCCAGCAGCCTCAACCCGGGACAGAACACTGAAGCTTTCTTT | CASSLNPGQNTEAFF
TRBJ2-7 | . | . | TRBV19 | TGTGCCAGTAGTATCCCAGGGTTGGAGCAGTACTTC | CASSIPGLEQYF
TRBJ2-7 | . | . | TRBV28 | TGTGCCAGCAGTTCAGGGTGGATCGAGCAGTACTTC | CASSSGWIEQYF
TRBJ2-7 | TRBD2 | few | TRBV18 | TGTGCCAGCTCACCTTCTAGCGGGAGGGCCGGCGAGCAGTACTTC | CASSPSSGRAGEQYF
TRBJ2-7 | . | . | TRBV4-2 | TGTGCCAGCAGCCAAGAGGTGCGGGGGCCCGGAGCTAACTACGAGCAGTACTTC | CASSQEVRGPGANYEQYF
TRBJ2-4 | TRBD2 | once | TRBV18 | TGTGCCAGCTCACCAGGGGAGGGGTCGGCCAAAAACAGTCAGTACTTC | CASSPGEGSAKNSQYF
TRBJ2-5 | . | . | TRBV6-5 | TGTGCCAGCAGTTTCCCCCGGGAGTACCAAGAGACCCAGTACTTC | CASSFPREYQETQYF
TRBJ1-1 | . | few | TRBV18 | TGTGCCAGCTCCGCGACACAGAACACTGAAGCTTTCTTT | CASSATQNTEAFF
TRBJ2-6 | . | . | TRBV6-4 | TGTGCCAGCAGTGACTTGGACTCTAGCTCTGGGGCCAACGTCCTGACTTTC | CASSDLDSSSGANVLTF
TRBJ2-1 | TRBD2 | . | TRBV7-2 | TGTGCCAGCAGCTTAGCTCTAGCGGGGGGTGTCAATGAGCAGTTCTTC | CASSLALAGGVNEQFF
TRBJ2-4 | TRBD1 | . | TRBV6-1 | TGTGCCAGCTGCCGGGACAGGGAAAAAAACAGTCAGTACTTC | CASCRDREKNSQYF
TRBJ1-2 | . | few | TRBV14 | TGTGCCAGCAGCCAAGATCTGGACAGCTATGGCTACACCTTC | CASSQDLDSYGYTF
TRBJ1-5 | . | . | TRBV18 | TGTGCCAGCTCAGCGGCAGCAAATCAGCCCCAGCATTTT | CASSAAANQPQHF
TRBJ2-1 | TRBD1 | few | TRBV19 | TGTGCCAGTAGTGCAACGACAGGGGATGAGCAGTTCTTC | CASSATTGDEQFF
TRBJ2-7 | TRBD2 | . | TRBV5-1 | TGCGCCAGCAAGCGGGACGCCTACGAGCAGTACTTC | CASKRDAYEQYF
TRBJ2-1 | . | . | TRBV15 | TGTGCCACCAAATCAGGGCGGCATGAGCAGTTCTTC | CATKSGRHEQFF
TRBJ1-4 | . | . | TRBV19 | TGTGCCAGTATACCGGGGGGCGCAGGTAATGAAAAACTGTTTTTT | CASIPGGAGNEKLFF
TRBJ1-4 | TRBD1 | . | TRBV6-5 | TGTGCCAGCAGATTAACAGGGGCGAACGAAAAACTGTTTTTT | CASRLTGANEKLFF
TRBJ2-3 | TRBD2 | . | TRBV6-5 | TGTGCCAGCAGAGCGGGAGCGTTCACAGATACGCAGTATTTT | CASRAGAFTDTQYF
TRBJ2-2 | . | . | TRBV7-3 | TGTGCCAGCAGCTTACGGGAATCCACCGGGGAGCTGTTTTTT | CASSLRESTGELFF
TRBJ2-7 | . | . | TRBV27 | TGTGCCGGCACCCTCACTAGTGGGAGTATCCACGAGCAGTACTTC | CAGTLTSGSIHEQYF
TRBJ2-3 | . | . | TRBV6-5 | TGTGCCAGCAGTTACTCCGCTAGCGTGGGCACAGATACGCAGTATTTT | CASSYSASVGTDTQYF
TRBJ2-7 | . | . | TRBV18 | TGTGCCAGCTCACTTTCGGGGGCCTACGAGCAGTACTTC | CASSLSGAYEQYF
TRBJ2-1 | . | . | TRBV7-6 | TGTGCCAGCAGCTCTCGGGGTTCTAGCTCCTACAATGAGCAGTTCTTC | CASSSRGSSSYNEQFF
TRBJ2-5 | TRBD2 | . | TRBV28 | TGTGCCAGCAGAGACGGGGGGGCCTTAGAGACCCAGTACTTC | CASRDGGALETQYF
TRBJ1-5 | . | . | TRBV5-6 | TGTGCCAGCAGCTTGGGTACAGGGAACAATCAGCCCCAGCATTTT | CASSLGTGNNQPQHF
TRBJ1-5 | TRBD1 | . | TRBV11-2 | TGTGCCAGCAGCTACGGGACAGGGAACCAGCCCCAGCATTTT | CASSYGTGNQPQHF
TRBJ2-5 | TRBD2 | . | TRBV5-1 | TGCGCCAGCAGCTTGGCTCCCACTAGCGGGGGGGAGACCCAGTACTTC | CASSLAPTSGGETQYF
TRBJ2-1 | TRBD2 | . | TRBV6-1 | TGTGCCAGCAGTGTACCGGGACTAGCGGGGGCCCCCTACAATGAGCAGTTCTTC | CASSVPGLAGAPYNEQFF
TRBJ2-7 | . | few | TRBV30 | TGTGCCTTGCATTGGGGGCGTCGCGAGCAGTACTTC | CALHWGRREQYF